These 7 T cell receptor beta chains originate from one sample sequenced in a study of cytomegalovirus exposure and HLA in healthy donors. The PCR used 60 Vbeta and 13 Jbeta primers. TCRdb's table, derived via immunoSEQ multiplex PCR, lists solely in-frame clones and lacks some. The sample consists of over 75,000 clones, 64% of them appearing once. The source material was PBMCs. These receptors all stem from a human donor in good health.

The chain joins TRBV4-3 to TRBJ2-3; 8 bases map to TRBD2. The V gene's germline CDR1 is LGHNA and CDR2 YSLEER. The CDR3 runs 16 residues. The V and J ends lost 2 bases and 4 bases, in that order; junction bases with no gene match: 8. The CDR3 region is CASSQQRLASADTQYF. CDR3 bases: TGCGCCAGCAGCCAACAACGACTAGCGTCCGCAGATACGCAGTATTTT.

V usage is TRBV19 and J usage is TRBJ1-2; 8 positions match TRBD1. The V and J ends lost 8 bases and 4 bases, in that order; junction bases with no gene match: 15. The CDR3 has 16 amino acids. CDR1 is LNHDA, CDR2 SQIVND, per germline (reference sequence). The DNA for the CDR3 is TGTGCCAGTCAAACGCTCGCGGGGACAGGCGGCTATGGCTACACCTTC. Amino acids: CASQTLAGTGGYGYTF. The variable domain in full, completed from reference TRBV19 and TRBJ1-2, reads DGGITQSPKYLFRKEGQNVTLSCEQNLNHDAMYWYRQDPGQGLRLIYYSQIVNDFQKGDIAEGYSVSREKKESFPLTVTSAQKNPTAFYLCASQTLAGTGGYGYTFGSGTRLTVV.

The rearrangement links TRBV4-3 to TRBJ1-3, with 7 bases identical to TRBD1. Germline CDR1 reads LGHNA; CDR2 reads YSLEER. The CDR3 is 12 residues long. J gave up 9 bases and V 3 bases, and 2 bases lay outside the gene matches. Here the CDR3 reads CASSQDRFTIYF. Written as DNA, the CDR3 is TGCGCCAGCAGCCAGGACAGGTTCACCATATATTTT.

The chain is built from TRBV18 and TRBJ2-5; the match to TRBD1 covers 7 bases. CDR3 size: 14 residues. V lost 6 bases, J lost 4 bases, and 8 bases stayed unmatched. Germline V gene data show CDR1 as KGHSH and CDR2 as LQKENI. In DNA form, the CDR3 reads TGTGCCAGCTCCTCCGAGACAGGGAGAGAGACCCAGTACTTC. This codes for CASSSETGRETQYF.

In this sample, this clone turned up a few times. The CDR3 sequence: CASSRGQGGTGELFF. The CDR3 DNA reads TGCGCCAGCAGCCGCGGACAGGGAGGAACCGGGGAGCTGTTTTTT. This sequence joins TRBV4-3 and TRBJ2-2, with 8 bases that match TRBD1. CDR3 length: 15 amino acids. Germline V CDR1 and CDR2: LGHNA, YSLEER. Trimming at V came to 4 bases and at J to 5 bases, leaving 6 bases not matched to a gene.

The rearrangement uses TRBV11-1 and TRBJ1-1; D is uncertain. Trimming removed 2 bases at V and 1 base at J, with 5 bases between. Germline-derived CDR1 and CDR2 are SGHAT and FQDESV (reference sequence). This CDR3 contains 13 residues. DNA for the CDR3: TGTGCCAGCAGCTTACTGAGGAACACTGAAGCTTTCTTT. Translating gives CASSLLRNTEAFF.

This chain joins TRBV10-3 and TRBJ1-2, with D maybe TRBD1 (5 bases). The CDR3 covers 13 residues. The V end was cut by 3 bases, the J end by 2 bases, with 7 bases between. CDR1 and CDR2 from the germline V gene are ENHRY and SYGVKD. The DNA for the CDR3 is TGTGCCATCAGTGACGGGGGGAACTATGGCTACACCTTC. Translation gives CAISDGGNYGYTF.